The 17 T cell receptor beta chains reported below all come from one sample, sequenced in a study of diagnostic markers for celiac disease (dated by TCRdb to 2018 to 2020). The sequencer was an Illumina MiSeq. Reprocessed by TCRdb, the reads give a single entry per CDR3 protein sequence, without DNA. The sample table holds around 400 distinct CDR3 sequences. The top ten hold roughly half of the sample. The sample was either unsorted cells or a sorted T cell fraction (not recorded which). These receptors came from a human donor. This table probably holds off-target reads from a library built for another chain.

Measured by frequency, this clonotype is large. This chain joins TRBV5-4 and TRBJ2-7; checking the TCRdb D call of TRBD2 is not possible without DNA. CDR1 and CDR2 (germline): SGHNT, YYREEE (reference sequence). CDR3 size: 14 residues. The CDR3 is CASTLGGSSYEQYF.

V usage is TRBV20-1 and J usage is TRBJ2-1; the TCRdb call, TRBD1, lacks DNA for checking. Germline values: CDR1 DFQATT, CDR2 SNEGSKA (reference sequence). This CDR3 comprises 15 residues. This CDR3 reads CSAPTRDRGTNEQFF.

This clonotype is medium-sized by frequency. This sequence joins TRBV29-1 and TRBJ2-1; the D gene TCRdb calls, TRBD1, cannot be checked with no DNA. Germline CDR1 SQVTM, CDR2 ANQGSEA. The CDR3 is made up of 15 amino acids. CDR3 in amino acids: CSVGGGQGAYNEQFF.

Measured by frequency, this clonotype is large (0.1 to 1%). The chain recombines TRBV11-3 with TRBJ1-1; TCRdb selects TRBD1, and the lack of DNA leaves this call unchecked. Germline V lookup: CDR1 SGHNT, CDR2 YENEEA. There are 15 residues in the CDR3. The CDR3 sequence: CASSSQTGMNTEAFF.

This clonotype is deemed large by its frequency. V is TRBV10-3 and J is TRBJ2-5; as DNA is missing, the TRBD2 call by TCRdb cannot be tested. CDR3 length: 14 residues. The germline V gene encodes CDR1 ENHRY and CDR2 SYGVKD. The CDR3 loop reads CATKVGGRGETQYF.

Its frequency marks this clonotype as medium-sized. The V gene is TRBV5-1, the J gene TRBJ1-4. Germline lookup yields CDR1 SGHRS and CDR2 YFSETQ. CDR3 length: 12 residues. Here the CDR3 reads CASSRDLEKLFF.

The rearrangement uses TRBV19 and TRBJ1-2; TCRdb's assignment of TRBD1 cannot be checked, as there is no DNA. The CDR3 covers 13 residues. Germline CDR1 reads LNHDA; CDR2 reads SQIVND (reference sequence). CDR3 sequence reads: CASSPRDRGGYTF.

This clonotype ranks as large in terms of frequency. The chain has TRBV5-1 and TRBJ2-7. This CDR3 is built from 16 residues. The germline gives CDR1 SGHRS, CDR2 YFSETQ. The CDR3 protein is CASSLIASMSSYEQYF.

This clonotype is labeled large based on frequency. The chain combines TRBV7-2 with TRBJ2-4. Germline V gives CDR1 SGHTA, CDR2 FQGNSA. This CDR3 has 14 residues. The CDR3 is CASSSSWIENIQYF.

The rearrangement links TRBV7-9 to TRBJ1-5; without DNA, the TCRdb call of TRBD1 cannot be checked. This CDR3 region has 15 residues. The germline V gene encodes CDR1 SEHNR and CDR2 FQNEAQ (reference sequence). CDR3 loop: CASSLSGNSNQPQHF.

The chain has TRBV7-2 and TRBJ2-1. Germline lookup yields CDR1 SGHTA and CDR2 FQGNSA. The CDR3 is 16 residues long. This CDR3 reads CASSLDRPYSYNEQFF.

CDR3 amino acids: CASNFGARVGNQPQHF. The chain joins TRBV19 to TRBJ1-5; TCRdb outputs TRBD1, but without DNA this stays unchecked. Germline lookup yields CDR1 LNHDA and CDR2 SQIVND (reference sequence). The CDR3 runs 16 residues.

V usage is TRBV2 and J usage is TRBJ2-2; TCRdb indicates TRBD2, and absent DNA this call remains unverified. Germline lookup yields CDR1 SNHLY and CDR2 FYNNEI. This CDR3 spans 17 amino acids. CDR3 residues: CASSEPSDSTNTGELFF.

The gene calls are TRBV6-6 and TRBJ1-3; TCRdb's D call of TRBD1 is untestable without DNA. Germline V gives CDR1 MNHNY, CDR2 SVGAGI (reference sequence). The CDR3 spans 16 residues. This chain's CDR3 is CASSSKQGNSGNTIYF.

The chain combines TRBV20-1 with TRBJ2-3; TCRdb's D call of TRBD2 is untestable without DNA. The CDR3 extends over 15 amino acids. CDR1 and CDR2 from the germline V gene are DFQATT and SNEGSKA (reference sequence). CDR3: CSARDRAGGLDTQYF.

This clonotype is called medium-sized based on its frequency. This chain connects TRBV4-3 to TRBJ1-1. CDR3 size: 15 residues. Germline CDR1 is LGHNA and CDR2 is YSLEER. CDR3 region: CASSQEVAGNTEAFF.

By frequency, this clonotype is medium-sized. The rearrangement links TRBV7-9 to TRBJ2-1; without DNA, the TCRdb call of TRBD1 cannot be checked. This CDR3 has 12 residues. Per germline, CDR1 SEHNR and CDR2 FQNEAQ (reference sequence). The CDR3 here is CAIKEAGREQFF.